Listed below are T cell receptor beta chains from one sample, sequenced in a study of T cell responses to AZD1222 COVID-19 vaccine. Sequenced by immunoSEQ multiplex PCR; TCRdb stores in-frame clones only, minus some. Of around 140,000 clones in the sample, approximately 90% are singletons; the top ten hold about 1.5%. Sequenced here: peripheral blood, sampled on day 0 of AZD1222 vaccination. The source of these receptors is an adult in good health. Each CDR3 is given with its conserved first and last residue. Fields, in order: D gene, clone size, J gene, V gene, CDR3 protein, CDR3 DNA. The D gene is left open where the match is weak. Not all rows give a size; the values are once, few, many and, for expanded clones, a class.

NA	once	TRBJ1-1	TRBV4-2	CASEQIMNTEAFF	TGTGCCAGCGAGCAGATCATGAACACTGAAGCTTTCTTT
TRBD1	NA	TRBJ1-5	TRBV19	CASSLQGQGGWQPQHF	TGTGCCAGTAGTCTCCAAGGACAGGGAGGCTGGCAGCCCCAGCATTTT
NA	once	TRBJ2-5	TRBV21-1	CASSINHFGDF	TGTGCCAGCAGCATCAATCATTTCGGGGACTTC
NA	NA	TRBJ1-4	TRBV10-1	CASSESSGIPLGMKELFF	TGCGCCAGCAGTGAGTCTTCCGGCATTCCCTTGGGAATGAAGGAACTGTTTTTT
NA	NA	TRBJ2-6	TRBV4-1	CASSQGGGGANVLTF	TGCGCCAGCAGCCAGGGGGGAGGAGGGGCCAACGTCCTGACTTTC
TRBD1	NA	TRBJ1-2	TRBV7-9	CASSPQSGQGNYGYTF	TGTGCCAGCAGCCCCCAATCGGGACAGGGGAACTATGGCTACACCTTC
NA	NA	TRBJ2-1	TRBV7-3	CASSLTPSGNEQFF	TGTGCCAGCAGCTTAACACCGAGCGGCAATGAGCAGTTCTTC
TRBD2	NA	TRBJ2-2	TRBV3-1/TRBV3-2	CASGGLARVTGELFF	TGTGCCAGCGGGGGACTAGCTAGAGTCACCGGGGAGCTGTTTTTT
TRBD1	NA	TRBJ1-2	TRBV5-5	CASSVGTGRGYTF	TGTGCCAGCAGCGTTGGGACAGGGAGGGGCTACACCTTC
NA	NA	TRBJ2-7	TRBV29-1	CSVARNQGVGEQYF	TGCAGCGTTGCTCGAAATCAGGGAGTCGGCGAGCAGTACTTC
NA	NA	TRBJ2-2	TRBV5-1	CASSLGRDPAGELFF	TGCGCCAGCAGCTTGGGTCGGGATCCCGCCGGGGAGCTGTTTTTT
NA	NA	TRBJ1-2	TRBV10-3	CAISESPGDGYTF	TGTGCCATCAGTGAGTCGCCCGGGGATGGCTACACCTTC
NA	NA	TRBJ1-1	TRBV7-2	CASTRNTEAFF	TGTGCCAGCACGAGGAACACTGAAGCTTTCTTT
NA	NA	TRBJ2-1	TRBV18	CASSPRKSGTYNEQFF	TGTGCCAGCTCACCACGGAAATCGGGGACCTACAATGAGCAGTTCTTC
TRBD1	NA	TRBJ2-3	TRBV10-2	CASSSTGGTDTQYF	TGCGCCAGCAGCAGTACAGGGGGGACAGATACGCAGTATTTT
NA	NA	TRBJ2-7	TRBV27	CASTTQKEGYEQYF	TGTGCCAGCACCACTCAGAAGGAGGGTTACGAGCAGTACTTC
NA	NA	TRBJ2-2	TRBV29-1	CSAEQEAVGGELFF	TGCAGCGCTGAACAGGAGGCGGTCGGCGGGGAGCTGTTTTTT
TRBD1	NA	TRBJ1-6	TRBV18	CASSPGQGAPNSPLHF	TGTGCCAGCTCACCAGGACAGGGGGCTCCCAATTCACCCCTCCACTTT
NA	NA	TRBJ1-3	TRBV30	CAWSVRSSFGNTIYF	TGTGCCTGGAGTGTACGATCCAGTTTTGGAAACACCATATATTTT
NA	once	TRBJ2-7	TRBV28	CASSLYRVGYEQYF	TGTGCCAGCAGTTTATACAGGGTGGGTTACGAGCAGTACTTC
TRBD1	NA	TRBJ2-7	TRBV2	CASSEWTGGGEQYF	TGTGCCAGCAGTGAATGGACAGGGGGCGGCGAGCAGTACTTC
NA	NA	TRBJ2-1	TRBV15	CATSRGHGSGSYNEQFF	TGTGCCACCAGCAGAGGTCACGGGAGCGGATCCTACAATGAGCAGTTCTTC
TRBD2	once	TRBJ2-7	TRBV11-3	CASNLLATLAGKTYEQYF	TGTGCCAGCAACTTATTGGCGACACTAGCGGGAAAAACCTACGAGCAGTACTTC
NA	once	TRBJ2-1	TRBV12-5	CASGLVQYNEQFF	TGTGCTAGTGGTTTGGTTCAGTACAATGAGCAGTTCTTC
NA	NA	TRBJ2-3	TRBV28	CASVLGGSTDTQYF	TGTGCATCCGTCCTGGGCGGGAGCACAGATACGCAGTATTTT
NA	NA	TRBJ1-1	TRBV7-9	CASTGSVGTEAFF	TGTGCCAGCACCGGATCCGTAGGCACTGAAGCTTTCTTT
NA	NA	TRBJ2-7	TRBV30	CAWSPGSGDEQYF	TGTGCCTGGAGTCCAGGGTCAGGGGACGAGCAGTACTTC
TRBD1	NA	TRBJ2-7	TRBV10-3	CASSQGANGNEQYF	TGTGCCAGCTCACAGGGGGCAAACGGGAACGAGCAGTACTTC
NA	NA	TRBJ1-2	TRBV6-6	CASSTTGTLVNGYTF	TGTGCCAGCAGTACAACCGGGACACTAGTGAATGGCTACACCTTC
TRBD2	once	TRBJ2-2	TRBV5-1	CASSLNLAGRTGELFF	TGCGCCAGCAGCTTGAATCTAGCGGGGCGGACCGGGGAGCTGTTTTTT
NA	NA	TRBJ1-2	TRBV20-1	CSASLAGLGYTF	TGCAGTGCTAGTTTGGCAGGGCTTGGCTACACCTTC
NA	NA	TRBJ1-2	TRBV4-2	CASSQDGNSYGYTF	TGTGCCAGCAGCCAAGATGGGAACAGCTATGGCTACACCTTC
NA	NA	TRBJ1-3	TRBV19	CASRGSGNTIYF	TGTGCCAGCCGGGGTTCTGGAAACACCATATATTTT
NA	NA	TRBJ1-1	TRBV6-2/TRBV6-3	CASSHGGTEAFF	TGTGCCAGCAGTCACGGTGGCACTGAAGCTTTCTTT
NA	NA	TRBJ1-6	TRBV27	CASKSPGGFNSPLHF	TGTGCCAGCAAAAGTCCGGGGGGGTTTAATTCACCCCTCCACTTT
NA	NA	TRBJ1-6	TRBV7-9	CASSYLYRDSPLHF	TGTGCCAGCAGCTACCTATACAGGGATTCACCCCTCCACTTT
TRBD1	NA	TRBJ1-6	TRBV14	CASSQGDRGRNSPLHF	TGTGCCAGCAGCCAAGGCGACAGGGGGCGGAATTCACCCCTCCACTTT
NA	NA	TRBJ2-3	TRBV13	CASSSLDTQYF	TGTGCCAGCAGCTCTTTAGATACGCAGTATTTT
TRBD1	NA	TRBJ1-2	TRBV18	CASSPIETGVYGYTF	TGTGCCAGCTCACCTATCGAGACAGGGGTCTATGGCTACACCTTC
NA	NA	TRBJ1-2	TRBV6-5	CASSSRTTKPNYGYTF	TGTGCCAGCAGTTCCAGGACTACTAAACCCAACTATGGCTACACCTTC
NA	NA	TRBJ1-1	TRBV19	CASSITRLNTEAFF	TGTGCCAGTAGTATAACCAGATTGAACACTGAAGCTTTCTTT
TRBD2	NA	TRBJ2-7	TRBV19	CASQTAGGSSYEQYF	TGTGCCAGCCAGACGGCCGGGGGGAGCTCCTACGAGCAGTACTTC